This T cell receptor (beta chain) comes out of a study of identical twins (dated by TCRdb to 2016 to 2017). About the study as a whole: TCR alpha and beta repertoires from monozygotic twins, unrelated adults of various ages and cord blood were deep-sequenced to test whether fetal clonotypes persist. To rule out contamination, the twin experiments were replicated at different times with different library preparation protocols.

This clonotype was found a few times. Its antigen is currently not known. Per-base quality was not reported, and no clone a single base away is much larger than it. Only healthy Caucasian donors were included. The twin cohort consisted of three pairs of female monozygotic twins, all aged about 18 to 30 years. Peripheral blood mononuclear cells were the source from which RNA for the TCR libraries was isolated. From a lookup of the germline V gene, CDR1 and CDR2 are SGHVS and FQNEAQ. Including the terminal cysteine and phenylalanine, the CDR3 comprises 14 residues. Only the CDR3 portion is preserved as DNA: 42 bases, with reading frame beginning at the first base. Here V drops 5 bases and J drops 4 bases, and the junction holds 3 bases not matched to any gene. The library was produced with 5' RACE. Instrument used: Illumina HiSeq 2000. Template switching introduced a universal primer binding site; the final cDNA contained a unique molecular identifier, enabling accurate counting of TCR cDNA molecules. Specific primers in the conserved constant-segment region were used to synthesize first-strand cDNA for TCR alpha and beta chains. Each cDNA library was double barcoded, with a SMART-Mk sample barcode plus Illumina barcodes, to control for contamination. TruSeq adapter sequences along with Illumina sample barcodes were introduced in two successive PCR steps. The Illumina HiSeq platform was used with custom primers to sequence TCR alpha and beta cDNA libraries. As for the authors' bioinformatics: MiGEC processed the raw reads to extract unique molecular identifiers, while MiXCR was used to determine the CDR3 positions. Recombination models were inferred per individual with the repgenHMM and IGoR tools using an EM algorithm. The tcR package in R was used for shared clonotype analysis, with sharing normalized by the product of cloneset sizes. To study raw recombination without the effects of thymic and clonal selection, out-of-frame nonproductive sequences were analyzed. TCRdb ran its own pipeline on the public reads, namely fastp trimming at Q25 and MiXCR clone calling, and kept in-frame beta chains. Rows are unified per CDR3 protein, each entry keeping the most common DNA and genes. The V and J calls shown here were made by TCRdb, not taken from the authors' results. This sample gives around 690,000 distinct CDR3 sequences in total; 21% of them show up just once. The biggest ten clones account for roughly 4% of the sample.

Summary of the overall study and its limitations: Recombination models systematically underestimated out-of-frame TCR alpha sharing in monozygotic twins but agreed with sharing between unrelated individuals. Invariant T cells such as MAIT and iNKT could partly confound zero-insertion analyses, although diverse VJ usage argued against such confounding for most clonotypes. Because the same donors could not be followed over many years, conclusions were based on cross-sectional statistical analysis. Out-of-frame TCR alpha sequences shared between twins showed an excess of low generation-probability sequences compared with coincidental sharing between unrelated individuals. Abundant cord blood beta clonotypes carried fewer insertions; young adult naive repertoires showed a weaker similar trend, while memory repertoires showed none. The excess sharing between twins in beta out-of-frame sequences was weaker because fewer shared sequences reduced the signal-to-noise ratio.

A further study also used this sample, focusing on T cells expressing NK-cell markers. The second study also describes: Eight or nine donors provided sorted CD3+CD56+NKG2C+, CD3+CD56+NKG2C- and CD3+CD56-NKG2C+ T-cell subsets, whose TCR beta-chain repertoires were profiled. Of the eight sequenced donors, seven were found to be HCMV-seropositive and one was found to be HCMV-seronegative. In several experiments an anti-gammadeltaTCR antibody was added to restrict sorting to alphabetaTCR-expressing T cells. In five to seven donors, the dominant CD3+CD56+NKG2C+ clonotypes were found to rank among the top 10 CD8+ clonotypes and to make up roughly 1.0-7.5% of CD8+ T cells. Those dominant clonotypes were again the most abundant among CD3+CD56-NKG2C+ cells in a handful of donors, at roughly 28.3-60.1%. Whether the expanded NKG2C-expressing T cell clones were specific for HCMV antigens was left unclear. The study sequenced eight donors, all healthy volunteers chosen at random: three men and five women. HCMV-specific IgG was detected in serum with a commercial ELISA kit to determine HCMV serostatus. For several donors, bulk peripheral blood T-cell repertoires were also sequenced from unsorted PBMC. MIGEC was used to demultiplex reads and group the reads by UMI, and MiTCR was used to assemble and quantify clonotypes. To exclude erroneous sequences, any TCR cDNA sequence not supported by at least two reads was discarded. Downstream repertoire analysis used the tcR package, and clonotypes were matched across fractions by CDR3 nucleotide sequence plus V segment. VDJmatch was used to annotate antigen specificity against VDJdb, with one amino acid substitution allowed in CDR3.

The sequence derives from a woman younger than 35 in good health. This chain joins TRBV7-8 to TRBJ1-5, with 9 bases in between that match TRBD1. Sequenced material: PBMCs. The nucleotide sequence is given as TGTGCCAGCAGCGAGGGACAGGGAAATCAGCCCCAGCATTTT. It is translated as CASSEGQGNQPQHF. The CDR3, completed at both ends by the reference TRBV7-8 and TRBJ1-5 genes, gives the full variable domain GAGVSQSPRYKVAKRGQDVALRCDPISGHVSLFWYQQALGQGPEFLTYFQNEAQLDKSGLPSDRFFAERPEGSVSTLKIQRTQQEDSAVYLCASSEGQGNQPQHFGDGTRLSIL.